In its sample, the clone carrying this T cell receptor (beta chain) was seen many times. CDR3 size: 16 residues. Per the germline V gene, CDR1 is SGHAT and CDR2 is FQNNGV. J lost 3 bases, V lost 5 bases, and 12 bases had no gene match. The data were obtained in a study of regulatory T cells in long-lasting Graves disease. The overall study: Graves' patients who were just diagnosed had used antithyroid drugs for under 3 months.

Time point: newly diagnosed GD, antithyroid drugs for less than 3 months. RNA from PBMCs was the source of the TCR library. Patients all came to the study from an endocrinology department in Xi'an, China. TCR beta libraries were built with iRepertoire HTBI primers and Arm-PCR of CDR3 regions. In TCRdb, the multiplex PCR reads were re-called with MiXCR into one record per CDR3 protein. The sample has 400,000 to 550,000 distinct CDR3 sequences; 14% to 15% are singletons. These data also formed part of another study, on T cells in Graves' hyperthyroidism and ophthalmopathy.

V is TRBV11-2 and J is TRBJ2-7; 8 bases fit TRBD1. The TCR was taken from a woman in her twenties or thirties with Graves disease. The sample was peripheral blood mononuclear cells (PBMCs), taken at new diagnosis, from a patient treated with antithyroid drugs. The CDR3 spells CASSHFSGQVGYEQYF. The DNA of the CDR3 is TGTGCCAGCAGCCATTTTTCGGGACAGGTCGGCTACGAGCAGTACTTC.